The next 29 T cell receptor beta chains were all read from a single sample in a study of Tregs in tolerant kidney transplant recipients. Generated by immunoSEQ multiplex PCR, the TCRdb table keeps only in-frame clones and is missing some. The table for this sample gives 20,000 to 30,000 clones. Related graft donors supplied nonmyeloablative bone marrow transplants, and mixed chimerism was transient. Here the sequenced sample was CD4+ T cells from blood (PBMCs), taken 6 months after the transplant. The receptors originated from a human patient who received a combined kidney and bone marrow transplant. Certain T cells may be donor cells from the graft.

This clone is called medium-sized based on its frequency. Read sequence stops 3 residues before the CDR3 end, and the germline J gene provides the missing end. This chain connects TRBV4-1 to TRBJ1-4; D perhaps matches TRBD1 (6 bases). V dropped 3 bases and J dropped 5 bases, with 13 bases sitting between them. The germline V gene has CDR1 MGHRA and CDR2 YSYEKL. The CDR3 totals 15 residues. This CDR3 is CASSHLLTGNEKLFF. The DNA read from the CDR3 is TGCGCCAGCAGCCACCTCTTAACAGGGAATGAAAAA.

To note about this clone: The CDR3 extends 3 residues past the end of the read, so its final part is completed from the germline J gene. The chain recombines TRBV20-1 with TRBJ2-3; 11 nucleotides agree with TRBD2. Losses at the gene ends were 6 bases for V and 4 bases for J; bases not matched to a gene: 6. The CDR3 runs 14 residues. In germline, CDR1 is DFQATT, CDR2 SNEGSKA (reference sequence). CDR3 DNA, as far as it was read: TGCAGTGCCGCCGGGACTAGCGGTTCAGATACG. Translation: CSAAGTSGSDT. The CDR3 reads in full as CSAAGTSGSDTQYF.

To note about this clone: The read gets to within 3 residues of the CDR3 end, and the germline J gene fills in the rest. The rearrangement joins TRBV20-1 to TRBJ2-1; TRBD2 aligns across 12 bases. The CDR3 has 15 residues. The V and J ends lost 2 bases and 5 bases, in that order; junction bases with no gene match: 4. CDR1 DFQATT and CDR2 SNEGSKA come from the germline V gene (reference sequence). The CDR3 reads CSARMRTSGNNEQFF. The part of the CDR3 DNA that was read is TGCAGTGCTAGAATGAGGACTAGCGGGAACAATGAG.

A word on this clone: The CDR3 end is not reached by the read, which stops 3 residues before it; the germline J gene fills it in. This chain uses TRBV5-1 with TRBJ1-2; D gene uncertain. In germline, CDR1 is SGHRS, CDR2 YFSETQ. This CDR3 comprises 14 residues. The V end lost 4 bases, the J end lost 2 bases, and 12 bases lay between the germline ends. Incomplete CDR3 DNA: TGCGCCAGCAGCCTTGGGCCCCACAACTATGGC. Translated, it gives CASSLGPHNYG. The full CDR3 is CASSLGPHNYGYTF.

On this clone: The DNA ends 3 residues before the CDR3 does, and the rest of the CDR3 is filled in from the germline J gene. The chain joins TRBV29-1 to TRBJ2-3, with a possible D match to TRBD1 (5 bases). The CDR3 length is 15 residues. V shed 4 bases and J shed 1 base, with 15 bases lying between them. The germline gives CDR1 SQVTM, CDR2 ANQGSEA. Partial CDR3 DNA: TGCAGCGTTGCCCTCGGGCAGGGTGGCACAGATACG. It yields the protein CSVALGQGGTDT. The entire CDR3 sequence reads CSVALGQGGTDTQYF.

A remark on this clone: The sequence runs out 3 residues before the end of the CDR3; the remainder is reconstructed from the germline J gene. V and J are TRBV5-1 and TRBJ2-7; 11 bases align to TRBD1. Germline CDR1 SGHRS, CDR2 YFSETQ. This CDR3 contains 14 residues. J gave up 5 bases and V 0 bases, and 1 base lay outside the gene matches. CDR3 DNA, as far as it was read: TGCGCCAGCAGCTTGGGGGACAGGGGGAACGAG. Protein: CASSLGDRGNE. The whole CDR3 protein is CASSLGDRGNEQYF.

A word on this clone: Read sequence stops 3 residues before the CDR3 end, and the germline J gene provides the missing end. The V gene is TRBV10-3, the J gene TRBJ2-5; TRBD1 matches at 11 bases. V lost 9 bases and J lost 3; bases outside the gene matches: 9. The CDR3 has 15 residues. Per germline, CDR1 ENHRY and CDR2 SYGVKD. CDR3 in amino acids: CAIRTGGFGKETQYF. The DNA read from the CDR3 is TGTGCCATTCGGACAGGGGGCTTTGGAAAAGAGACC.

Regarding this clone: Read coverage stops 3 residues before the CDR3 terminus; the germline J gene supplies the remainder. The chain employs TRBV20-1 and TRBJ1-4, with TRBD1 identical over 7 bases. The CDR3 is 16 amino acids. The germline V gene has CDR1 DFQATT and CDR2 SNEGSKA (reference sequence). V lost 5 bases to trimming and J lost 0 bases; unmatched junction nucleotides: 9. The CDR3 is CSAGPTGSTTNEKLFF. Partial CDR3 DNA: TGCAGTGCTGGTCCGACAGGGAGCACAACTAATGAAAAA.

About this clone itself: The CDR3 extends 3 residues past the end of the read, so its final part is completed from the germline J gene. The rearrangement links TRBV20-1 to TRBJ2-7; 7 bases are shared with TRBD2. The CDR3 is 13 amino acids. The J segment lost 3 bases and the V segment lost 1 base, leaving 3 bases of the junction unmatched. CDR1 is DFQATT and CDR2 is SNEGSKA in the germline V gene (reference sequence). This chain's CDR3 is CSARGEGSYEQYF. The CDR3 bases that were read are TGCAGTGCTAGAGGGGAGGGGAGCTACGAG.

Comment on this clone: The read gets to within 3 residues of the CDR3 end, and the germline J gene fills in the rest. V is TRBV10-3 and J is TRBJ2-2; D possibly corresponds to TRBD1 (5 bases). Germline V gives CDR1 ENHRY, CDR2 SYGVKD. V shed 6 bases and J shed 1 base, with 9 bases lying between them. This CDR3 region has 14 residues. Here the CDR3 reads CAISLTENTGELFF. CDR3 DNA, as far as it was read: TGTGCCATCAGCCTGACAGAGAACACCGGGGAG.

A note on this clone: The read gets to within 3 residues of the CDR3 end, and the germline J gene fills in the rest. The chain recombines TRBV23-1 with TRBJ1-2; 8 bases map to TRBD1. TRBV23-1 is designated an ORF whose function remains uncertain. This CDR3 contains 17 residues. V was pared by 0 bases and J by 6 bases, with 12 bases of the junction left unmatched. The CDR3 here is CASSQSYLGQGEDGYTF. The DNA read from the CDR3 is TGCGCCAGCAGTCAATCGTATCTCGGACAGGGTGAAGATGGC.

Of note for this clone: The read ends 3 residues early relative to the CDR3; the germline J gene fills the gap. The chain uses TRBV20-1 and TRBJ2-3, with D tentatively TRBD2 (6 bases). The germline CDR1 and CDR2 sequences are DFQATT and SNEGSKA (reference sequence). This CDR3 is 15 amino acids long. Trimming removed 0 bases from V and 2 bases from J, with 12 bases in between. Here the CDR3 reads CSARDYGEVTDTQYF. The DNA read from the CDR3 is TGCAGTGCTAGAGATTACGGGGAGGTCACAGATACG.

Remarks on this clone: The CDR3 end falls 3 residues outside the read, so it is completed with the germline J gene. The chain joins TRBV7-2 to TRBJ1-4; the D is unclear. The CDR3 has 15 amino acids. Germline assignment: CDR1 SGHTA and CDR2 FQGNSA. V shed 4 bases and J shed 4 bases, with 13 bases lying between them. The sequenced part of the CDR3 DNA is TGTGCCAGCAGCTCCTCCGGTTTAGATAATGAAAAA. This sequence encodes CASSSSGLDNEK. The full CDR3 is CASSSSGLDNEKLFF. The full variable domain, in which reference TRBV7-2 and TRBJ1-4 provide the parts outside the CDR3, is GAGVSQSPSNKVTEKGKDVELRCDPISGHTALYWYRQSLGQGLEFLIYFQGNSAPDKSGLPSDRFSAERTGGSVSTLTIQRTQQEDSAVYLCASSSSGLDNEKLFFGSGTQLSVL.

To note about this clone: The read falls 3 residues short of the CDR3 end, and the missing part is taken from the germline J gene. The chain has TRBV19 and TRBJ2-1; D not certain. V lost 5 bases and J lost 3, with 5 bases in between. The CDR3 extends over 12 amino acids. Germline loops: CDR1 LNHDA, CDR2 SQIVND (reference sequence). The CDR3 reads CASSSHYNEQFF. The sequenced part of the CDR3 DNA is TGTGCCAGTAGTTCCCACTACAATGAG. The full variable domain, with the rest looked up from reference TRBV19 and TRBJ2-1, is DGGITQSPKYLFRKEGQNVTLSCEQNLNHDAMYWYRQDPGQGLRLIYYSQIVNDFQKGDIAEGYSVSREKKESFPLTVTSAQKNPTAFYLCASSSHYNEQFFGPGTRLTVL.

A word on this clone: The CDR3 end falls 3 residues outside the read, so it is completed with the germline J gene. This chain links TRBV2 with TRBJ1-2, with D possibly matching TRBD1 (5 bases). The germline gives CDR1 SNHLY, CDR2 FYNNEI. This CDR3 is built from 13 residues. The V end was cut by 8 bases, the J end by 7 bases, with 17 bases between. Here the CDR3 reads CASGGEVHGGYTF. CDR3 DNA (partial): TGTGCCAGCGGGGGGGAAGTACACGGTGGC.

Note on this clone: The read falls 3 residues short of the CDR3 end, and the missing part is taken from the germline J gene. The rearrangement links TRBV19 to TRBJ1-2; 9 bases match TRBD1. The CDR3 contains 13 residues. Germline V gene sequence: CDR1 LNHDA, CDR2 SQIVND (reference sequence). CDR3 DNA (partial): TGTGCCAGTAGGCTGGACAGGGGTAGGGGC. It yields the protein CASRLDRGRG. The full CDR3 is CASRLDRGRGYTF.

Regarding this clone: With the read ending 3 residues before the CDR3 end, the germline J gene is used to fill in that end. The chain combines TRBV2 with TRBJ1-6, with TRBD1 matching 7 bases. After removal of 7 bases from V and 9 bases from J, the junction contained 12 bases not matched to a gene. This CDR3 contains 15 residues. CDR1 SNHLY and CDR2 FYNNEI come from the germline V gene. This CDR3 is CASTPTGRTFSPLHF. Incomplete CDR3 DNA: TGTGCCAGCACCCCGACAGGGAGGACCTTTTCACCC.

A remark on this clone: The sequence runs out 3 residues before the end of the CDR3; the remainder is reconstructed from the germline J gene. J is TRBJ1-1 and V is TRBV20-1, with D tentatively TRBD1 (5 bases). This CDR3 is 16 amino acids long. Trimming took 1 base from V and 0 from J, leaving 15 bases between them. Germline V gene data show CDR1 as DFQATT and CDR2 as SNEGSKA (reference sequence). CDR3 bases read: TGCAGTGCTAGAGTGTGGCAGGGTGTGATGAACACTGAA. It is translated as CSARVWQGVMNTE. The whole CDR3 sequence is CSARVWQGVMNTEAFF.

CDR3 DNA, as far as it was read: TGCGCCAGCTCCCGGGTCTGGCGGAACATCCAAGAGACC. Its protein product is CASSRVWRNIQET. The whole CDR3 sequence reads CASSRVWRNIQETQYF. This chain uses TRBV5-1 with TRBJ2-5; no clear D gene. The read gets to within 3 residues of the CDR3 end, and the germline J gene fills in the rest. The CDR3 has 16 amino acids. The germline V gene encodes CDR1 SGHRS and CDR2 YFSETQ. The V end lost 7 bases, the J end lost 1 base, and 20 bases lay between the germline ends.

Worth noting for this clone: The missing CDR3 end, 3 residues past where the read stops, is filled in from the germline J gene. The chain is built from TRBV7-9 and TRBJ1-1; D is ambiguous. V was trimmed by 5 bases and J by 4 bases, leaving 11 bases between them. Germline CDR1 is SEHNR and CDR2 is FQNEAQ (reference sequence). This CDR3 contains 13 residues. The CDR3 sequence: CASSKERGTEAFF. CDR3 DNA (partial): TGTGCCAGCAGCAAGGAACGCGGCACTGAA.

Notes on this clone: The read falls 3 residues short of the CDR3 end, and the missing part is taken from the germline J gene. The chain is built from TRBV11-2 and TRBJ2-3; D gene unclear. The CDR3 spans 11 residues. Germline CDR1 and CDR2: SGHAT and FQNNGV. The DNA read from the CDR3 is TGTGCCAGCAGCTTAGACAGATCG. It encodes CASSLDRS. The whole CDR3 is CASSLDRSQYF.

Details on this clone: The CDR3 end is not reached by the read, which stops 3 residues before it; the germline J gene fills it in. This chain uses TRBV20-1 with TRBJ1-2; D is perhaps TRBD1 (6 bases). Germline CDR1 DFQATT, CDR2 SNEGSKA (reference sequence). The CDR3 sequence is 14 residues long. The CDR3 protein is CSARGTASILGYTF. CDR3 DNA (partial): TGCAGTGCTAGAGGGACAGCCTCAATTTTAGGC.

Regarding this clone: The missing CDR3 end, 3 residues past where the read stops, is filled in from the germline J gene. V is TRBV6-4 and J is TRBJ1-1; D is undetermined. This CDR3 has 15 amino acids. CDR1 is MRHNA, CDR2 SNTAGT, per germline. Trimming removed 6 bases from V and 4 bases from J, with 18 bases in between. The CDR3 region is CASSPESGYPTEAFF. The sequenced part of the CDR3 DNA is TGTGCCAGCAGCCCTGAGTCGGGTTACCCCACTGAA.

As for this clone: The missing CDR3 end, 3 residues past where the read stops, is filled in from the germline J gene. The chain joins TRBV7-9 to TRBJ2-5; D not resolved. The germline V and J ends were trimmed by 3 bases and 2 bases, with 7 bases remaining between them. Per the germline V gene, CDR1 is SEHNR and CDR2 is FQNEAQ (reference sequence). The CDR3 extends over 13 amino acids. The CDR3 loop reads CASSLSVQETQYF. The sequenced CDR3 bases are TGTGCCAGCAGCTTGAGCGTGCAAGAGACC.

In regard to this clone: The read stops 3 residues short of the end of the CDR3; the missing end is completed from the germline J gene. The rearrangement uses TRBV2 and TRBJ2-7, with D perhaps matching TRBD1 (6 bases). Germline V lookup: CDR1 SNHLY, CDR2 FYNNEI. The CDR3 runs to 14 residues. Trimming removed 7 bases at V and 0 bases at J, with 13 bases between. CDR3 protein: CASKAWTDSYEQYF. The CDR3 bases that were read are TGTGCCAGCAAGGCGTGGACAGACTCCTACGAG.

A note on this clone: The read is 3 residues too short to cover the CDR3 end, so that end is filled in from the germline J gene. The chain employs TRBV28 and TRBJ2-1; no reliable D call. Germline CDR1 and CDR2: MDHEN and SYDVKM. V was shortened by 7 bases and J by 0 bases, with 10 bases between the two germline ends. This CDR3 is built from 14 residues. CDR3 sequence: CASKGATSYNEQFF. CDR3 DNA (partial): TGTGCCAGCAAGGGCGCGACCTCCTACAATGAG.

For this clone: The read terminates 3 residues ahead of where the CDR3 ends, so the germline J gene completes it. This chain links TRBV7-6 with TRBJ2-3; D perhaps matches TRBD2 (5 bases). CDR1 and CDR2 (germline): SGHVS, FNYEAQ. V gave up 1 base and J gave up 6 bases, with 11 bases separating them. The CDR3 is 14 amino acids. CDR3 amino acids: CASSLGLAPDTQYF. The sequenced part of the CDR3 DNA is TGTGCCAGCAGCTTAGGGCTAGCCCCCGATACG.

CDR3 region: CSADLRISVNYGYTF. The CDR3 DNA, read in part, is TGCAGTGCTGACTTGCGGATTTCCGTTAACTATGGC. This sequence joins TRBV20-1 and TRBJ1-2; no reliable D call. The read ends 3 residues early relative to the CDR3; the germline J gene fills the gap. V was cut by 5 bases and J by 1 base, with 17 bases left in between. This CDR3 has 15 residues. The germline V gene has CDR1 DFQATT and CDR2 SNEGSKA (reference sequence).

The CDR3 loop is CASSLIVAGADTQYF. CDR3 DNA, as far as it was read: TGTGCCAGTAGCCTGATAGTAGCGGGAGCAGATACG. The genes are TRBV19 and TRBJ2-3, with 9 positions matching TRBD2. The read finishes 3 residues shy of the CDR3 end, and the germline J gene is used to complete it. CDR1 is LNHDA, CDR2 SQIVND, per germline (reference sequence). This CDR3 has 15 amino acids. V shed 6 bases and J 4 bases; nucleotides not matched to a gene: 8.